One and the same sample provided the 29 T cell receptor beta chains below, sequenced in a study of T-cell reconstitution after alpha-beta-depleted transplantation in children. It was with unique molecular identifiers that the TCRbeta library was prepared. TCRdb independently ran MiXCR on the PCR reads; one entry per CDR3 protein. The sample yields about a million distinct CDR3 sequences, under 30% seen once. Here the sequenced sample was PBMCs, mostly from graft donor cells, taken 360 days after TCRalphabeta/CD19-depleted stem cell transplant. The origin of the receptors is a boy under three years old who had a stem cell transplant for SCID, so the T cells may come from the graft donor.

This clonotype was seen many times. CDR3 DNA sequence: TGCAGTGCTACCGGGACAGGGTACAATGAGCAGTTCTTC. This encodes CSATGTGYNEQFF. The chain links TRBV20-1 to TRBJ2-1, with 9 bases identical to TRBD1. This CDR3 is 13 amino acids long. The ends lost 4 bases at V and 4 bases at J; junction bases unmatched: 2. Germline values: CDR1 DFQATT, CDR2 SNEGSKA (reference sequence).

This chain joins TRBV24-1 and TRBJ2-7, with D unresolved. The CDR3 is 15 residues long. Germline values: CDR1 KGHDR, CDR2 SFDVKD. V gave up 4 bases and J gave up 5 bases, with 17 bases separating them. For the CDR3, the DNA is TGTGCCACCAGTGACCCGGAACGCCCGACACACGAGCAGTACTTC. It yields the protein CATSDPERPTHEQYF.

This rearrangement joins TRBV20-1 to TRBJ2-6; 10 nucleotides align to TRBD2. The germline gives CDR1 DFQATT, CDR2 SNEGSKA (reference sequence). The CDR3 length is 16 residues. J was trimmed by 0 bases and V by 6 bases; bases with no gene match: 5. In DNA, the CDR3 is TGCAGTGCAGAGCGGGGGGGTAGCTCTGGGGCCAACGTCCTGACTTTC. Residues: CSAERGGSSGANVLTF.

The V call is TRBV6-2 or TRBV6-3, the J call TRBJ2-1; 8 bases map to TRBD2. Germline V gene sequence: CDR1 MNHEY, CDR2 SVGEGT. The CDR3 is 16 residues long. V trimming: 6 bases; J trimming: 1 base; junction bases outside the gene matches: 8. The CDR3 here is CASSSFGGGSYNEQFF. In nucleotides, the CDR3 is TGTGCCAGCAGCTCATTCGGGGGGGGATCCTACAATGAGCAGTTCTTC.

V gene TRBV4-3 combines with J gene TRBJ2-1, with 10 bases lining up with TRBD2. Unmatched junction bases numbered 3, after V lost 0 bases and J lost 4 bases. The germline V gene encodes CDR1 LGHNA and CDR2 YSLEER. The CDR3 has 16 residues. CDR3 sequence (DNA): TGCGCCAGCAGCCAAGAACCACTAGCGGGGTACAATGAGCAGTTCTTC. As protein: CASSQEPLAGYNEQFF.

This clonotype was counted only a few times. The rearrangement joins TRBV5-1 to TRBJ2-2; D not certain. Germline V CDR1 and CDR2: SGHRS, YFSETQ. V was clipped by 3 bases and J by 3 bases, with 6 bases between them. The CDR3 is 13 residues long. The CDR3: CASSYGDTGELFF. The CDR3 nucleotides are TGCGCCAGCAGCTACGGAGACACCGGGGAGCTGTTTTTT.

This clonotype was observed a handful of times. The rearrangement uses TRBV20-1 and TRBJ2-3; TRBD1 might be the D (6 bases). The ends were cut back, 7 bases at V and 2 bases at J, with 13 bases in the middle. The germline CDR1 and CDR2 sequences are DFQATT and SNEGSKA (reference sequence). CDR3 size: 13 residues. This CDR3 reads CSVRTVFTDTQYF. CDR3 DNA: TGCAGTGTCAGGACAGTGTTCACAGATACGCAGTATTTT.

This chain connects TRBV7-2 to TRBJ2-3; no definite D call. V lost 3 bases, J lost 1 base, and 11 bases lay in between. Per germline, CDR1 SGHTA and CDR2 FQGNSA. The length of the CDR3 is 15 residues. The CDR3 DNA follows: TGTGCCAGCAGCTTTCCCCCTGGAGGCACAGATACGCAGTATTTT. It codes for CASSFPPGGTDTQYF.

This clonotype showed up just a few times. This chain uses TRBV7-9 with TRBJ2-5; 7 nucleotides align to TRBD2. Germline loops: CDR1 SEHNR, CDR2 FQNEAQ (reference sequence). With 7 bases clipped from V and 5 bases from J, the junction kept 10 bases outside the gene matches. The CDR3 spans 14 residues. This chain's CDR3 is CASNPSGVEETQYF. DNA of the CDR3: TGTGCCAGCAACCCCAGCGGGGTTGAGGAGACCCAGTACTTC.

The chain couples TRBV14 to TRBJ2-1; TRBD2 aligns across 9 bases. Germline V CDR1 and CDR2: SGHDN, FVKESK. V trimming: 4 bases; J trimming: 2 bases; junction bases outside the gene matches: 6. CDR3 length equals 16 residues. In DNA form, the CDR3 reads TGTGCCAGCAGCCCTATAGCGGGGGTCGCCTACAATGAGCAGTTCTTC. It codes for CASSPIAGVAYNEQFF.

In its sample, this clonotype was seen once. The V and J genes are TRBV7-2 and TRBJ1-2; maybe TRBD1 (6 bases). This CDR3 region has 16 residues. From germline, CDR1 is SGHTA and CDR2 FQGNSA. Trimming removed 5 bases from V and 5 bases from J, with 21 bases in between. CDR3 bases: TGTGCCAGCAGCCCCAAGATACCCGACAGGCTTTATGGCTACACCTTC. It translates to CASSPKIPDRLYGYTF.

In this sample, this clonotype turned up a few times. This chain connects TRBV11-3 to TRBJ2-3; 9 bases are a match to TRBD2. The germline gives CDR1 SGHNT, CDR2 YENEEA. V shed 0 bases and J 3 bases; nucleotides not matched to a gene: 4. This CDR3 contains 16 residues. In DNA form, the CDR3 reads TGTGCCAGCAGCTTAGATCTGAGCGGGGGGACAGATACGCAGTATTTT. Protein: CASSLDLSGGTDTQYF.

V and J are TRBV20-1 and TRBJ1-6, with D hard to call. CDR1 and CDR2 from the germline V gene are DFQATT and SNEGSKA (reference sequence). The CDR3 is made up of 13 amino acids. Trimming left V 0 bases short and J 10 bases short, with 10 bases between. The CDR3 is CSARDNRGSPLHF. CDR3 DNA sequence: TGCAGTGCTAGAGATAATCGAGGGTCACCCCTCCACTTT.

A few counts support this clonotype. The V gene is TRBV10-3, the J gene TRBJ2-3; TRBD2 agrees at 11 bases. Germline trimming cut 6 bases from V and 0 bases from J; bases unmatched to any gene: 2. The CDR3 extends over 15 amino acids. CDR1 ENHRY and CDR2 SYGVKD come from the germline V gene. CDR3 nucleotides: TGTGCCATCAGGCGACTAGCGGGGAGCACAGATACGCAGTATTTT. Translated, it gives CAIRRLAGSTDTQYF.

As regards this clonotype: This clone may be a read error of a much larger clone one base away. The CDR3 ends on some other residue instead of the conserved phenylalanine or tryptophan, so this is likely a read error. The V call is TRBV4-3, the J call TRBJ2-3; D gene ambiguous. The V end lost 1 base, the J end lost 7 bases, and 15 bases lay between the germline ends. The CDR3 covers 15 residues. CDR1 and CDR2 from the germline V gene are LGHNA and YSLEER. The CDR3, as DNA: TGCGCCAGCAGCCAAGGTCTCGGAGTTTTTAATACGCAGTATTAT. Translated, it gives CASSQGLGVFNTQYY.

The V gene is TRBV12-3 or TRBV12-4, the J gene TRBJ1-6, with TRBD1 matching 8 bases. CDR3 length equals 14 residues. J was trimmed by 3 bases and V by 8 bases; bases with no gene match: 3. The CDR3: CASGQGLYNSPLHF. CDR3 coding DNA: TGTGCCAGCGGACAGGGCCTCTATAATTCACCCCTCCACTTT.

The V call is TRBV5-1, the J call TRBJ1-1, with 7 bases that match TRBD1. Unmatched junction bases numbered 5, after V lost 4 bases and J lost 8 bases. Germline CDR1 is SGHRS and CDR2 is YFSETQ. The CDR3 covers 12 residues. CDR3 sequence (DNA): TGCGCCAGCAGCACGGGGACAGCCGAAGCTTTCTTT. This translates into CASSTGTAEAFF.

This clonotype was seen only a few times. The J gene is TRBJ2-1, the V gene TRBV29-1; possibly TRBD1 or TRBD2 for D (5 bases each). CDR3 length: 11 amino acids. Germline-derived CDR1 and CDR2 are SQVTM and ANQGSEA. V was clipped by 7 bases and J by 15 bases, with 19 bases between them. The CDR3 DNA follows: TGCAGCGCCAATACGGCACGGGGACCGTTCTTC. This gives the protein CSANTARGPFF.

V gene TRBV28 combines with J gene TRBJ1-2, with D unclear. Trimming left V 2 bases short and J 5 bases short, with 15 bases between. CDR3 length equals 15 residues. CDR1 and CDR2 (germline): MDHEN, SYDVKM. DNA of the CDR3: TGTGCCAGCAGTTTAAGAGGGCCCGAAATTTATGGCTACACCTTC. This encodes CASSLRGPEIYGYTF.

A few counts support this clonotype. CDR3 protein: CASSVVEFDEQYF. Here the CDR3 DNA reads TGTGCCAGCAGCGTAGTAGAGTTCGACGAGCAGTACTTC. The gene calls are TRBV9 and TRBJ2-7; D unresolved. CDR3 length: 13 residues. With 0 bases removed from V and 5 bases from J, the gap between germline ends came to 9 bases. Germline V gives CDR1 SGDLS, CDR2 YYNGEE.

The chain is built from TRBV6-2 or TRBV6-3 and TRBJ2-1, with D perhaps being TRBD1 or TRBD2 (5 bases each). The germline V gene has CDR1 MNHEY and CDR2 SVGEGT. CDR3 size: 14 residues. V dropped 1 base and J dropped 4 bases, with 8 bases sitting between them. The CDR3 nucleotides are TGTGCCAGCAGTTACTTGGGGGTATACAATGAGCAGTTCTTC. Its translation: CASSYLGVYNEQFF.

The chain combines TRBV6-2 or TRBV6-3 with TRBJ2-7; D is unresolved. CDR3 size: 11 residues. V was clipped by 7 bases and J by 3 bases, with 7 bases between them. Germline V lookup: CDR1 MNHEY, CDR2 SVGEGT. DNA for the CDR3: TGTGCCAGCACTGATCTCTACGAGCAGTACTTC. It codes for CASTDLYEQYF.

This clonotype was counted only a few times. This chain joins TRBV6-5 and TRBJ2-7; D is tentatively TRBD1 or TRBD2 (5 bases each). Trimming pared 0 bases from V and 1 base from J, leaving 10 bases between. The CDR3 is made up of 15 amino acids. Germline V gene sequence: CDR1 MNHEY, CDR2 SVGAGI. The CDR3 is CASSYSGAVSYEQYF. The CDR3 nucleotides read TGTGCCAGCAGTTACTCCGGGGCTGTTTCCTACGAGCAGTACTTC.

The V gene is TRBV5-1, the J gene TRBJ2-2, with D possibly TRBD2 on 5 matching bases. Per the germline V gene, CDR1 is SGHRS and CDR2 is YFSETQ. With 6 bases removed from V and 5 bases from J, the gap between germline ends came to 20 bases. This CDR3 is built from 16 residues. The chain's CDR3 is CASTPPGNTRTGELFF. CDR3 nucleotides: TGCGCCAGCACCCCCCCCGGGAACACTAGGACCGGGGAGCTGTTTTTT.

The chain has TRBV29-1 and TRBJ2-1; D is perhaps TRBD1 (5 bases). The CDR3 contains 15 residues. Trimming cost V 7 bases and J 4 bases, with 20 bases left between them. CDR1 is SQVTM, CDR2 ANQGSEA, per germline. DNA of the CDR3: TGCAGCGCTGCACTTCAGGGCGGCCAGTACAATGAGCAGTTCTTC. Residues: CSAALQGGQYNEQFF.

This clonotype has more than one count but fewer than ten. The J gene is TRBJ2-3, the V gene TRBV12-3 or TRBV12-4; D gene unclear. Trimming pared 1 base from V and 2 bases from J, leaving 7 bases between. This CDR3 region has 14 residues. The CDR3 region is CASSLESHTDTQYF. The CDR3 DNA reads as TGTGCCAGCAGTTTAGAAAGCCACACAGATACGCAGTATTTT.

This clonotype was observed a handful of times. CDR3 sequence: CSADPSGANVLTF. CDR3 nucleotide sequence: TGCAGTGCCGATCCTTCTGGGGCCAACGTCCTGACTTTC. The chain couples TRBV20-1 to TRBJ2-6; D call uncertain. V was cut by 6 bases and J by 1 base, with 7 bases left in between. Germline values: CDR1 DFQATT, CDR2 SNEGSKA (reference sequence). The CDR3 is 13 residues long.

The chain is built from TRBV12-3 or TRBV12-4 and TRBJ2-7; 7 positions agree with TRBD1. This CDR3 is 16 amino acids long. With V trimmed by 5 bases and J by 0 bases, 10 bases remained unmatched. CDR3 sequence (DNA): TGTGCCAGCAGTCCCCCCCGGACAGGACTCTCCTACGAGCAGTACTTC. It specifies CASSPPRTGLSYEQYF.

In this sample, this clonotype turned up a few times. The chain is built from TRBV7-3 and TRBJ2-1, with D uncertain. The CDR3 length is 17 residues. Germline CDR1 is SGHTA and CDR2 is FQGTGA. Trimming took off 5 bases at V and 9 bases at J, with 26 bases between the two ends. CDR3 sequence (DNA): TGTGCCAGCAGCCCCTCAAGATCGCATACCCAATGGGGTGAGCAGTTCTTC. This sequence encodes CASSPSRSHTQWGEQFF.